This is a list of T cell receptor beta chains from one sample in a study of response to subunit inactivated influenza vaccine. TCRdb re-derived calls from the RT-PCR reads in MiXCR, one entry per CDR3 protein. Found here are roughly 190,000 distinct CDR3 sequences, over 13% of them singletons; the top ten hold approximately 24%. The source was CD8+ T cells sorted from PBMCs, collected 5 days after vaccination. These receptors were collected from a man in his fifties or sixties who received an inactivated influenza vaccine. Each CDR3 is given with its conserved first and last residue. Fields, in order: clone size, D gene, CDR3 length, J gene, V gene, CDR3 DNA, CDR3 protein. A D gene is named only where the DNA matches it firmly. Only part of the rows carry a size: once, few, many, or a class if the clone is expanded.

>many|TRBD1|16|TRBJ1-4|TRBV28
TGTGCCAGCAGTTTAGTGGGGACAGCGACTAATGAAAAACTGTTTTTT
CASSLVGTATNEKLFF
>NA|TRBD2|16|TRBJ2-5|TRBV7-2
TGTGCCAGCAGCTTAATAGCGGGAGGCCACCAAGAGACCCAGTACTTC
CASSLIAGGHQETQYF
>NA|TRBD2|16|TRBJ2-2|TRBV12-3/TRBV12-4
TGTGCCAGCAGTCTCTACCCCGGGAGGGACACCGGGGAGCTGTTTTTT
CASSLYPGRDTGELFF
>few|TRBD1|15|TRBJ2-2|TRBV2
TGTGCCAGCAGTGGAGGGGGCCCAAACACCGGGGAGCTGTTTTTT
CASSGGGPNTGELFF
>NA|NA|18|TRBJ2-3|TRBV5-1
TGCGCCAGCAGCTTGGTGCCGAGCTCTTACCCGTCAACAGATACGCAGTATTTT
CASSLVPSSYPSTDTQYF
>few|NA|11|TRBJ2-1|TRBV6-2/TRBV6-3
TGTGCCAGCAGCCCGTTCCATGAGCAGTTCTTC
CASSPFHEQFF
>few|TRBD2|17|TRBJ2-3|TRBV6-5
TGTGCCAGCAGTTTCCCCGGGGGGTTCGGGGTCTCAGATACGCAGTATTTT
CASSFPGGFGVSDTQYF
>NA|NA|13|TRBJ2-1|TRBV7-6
TGTGCCAGCAGCTTAGATTGGCGGGGGCTGCAGTTCTTC
CASSLDWRGLQFF
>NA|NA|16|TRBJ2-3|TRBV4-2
TGTGCCAGCAGCCAACTCCGGGGAATTGGGCCAGATACGCAGTATTTT
CASSQLRGIGPDTQYF
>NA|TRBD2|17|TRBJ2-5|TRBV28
TGTGCCAGCAGCCGAGCGGGGGGCTCACTGTACCAAGAGACCCAGTACTTC
CASSRAGGSLYQETQYF
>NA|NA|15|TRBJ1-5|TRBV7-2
TGTGCCAGCAGCAATCTAGGATATAGCAATCAGCCCCAGCATTTT
CASSNLGYSNQPQHF
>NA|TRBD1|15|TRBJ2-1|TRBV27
TGTGCCAGCAGCCCCGGACAGGGGCTCTACAATGAGCAGTTCTTC
CASSPGQGLYNEQFF